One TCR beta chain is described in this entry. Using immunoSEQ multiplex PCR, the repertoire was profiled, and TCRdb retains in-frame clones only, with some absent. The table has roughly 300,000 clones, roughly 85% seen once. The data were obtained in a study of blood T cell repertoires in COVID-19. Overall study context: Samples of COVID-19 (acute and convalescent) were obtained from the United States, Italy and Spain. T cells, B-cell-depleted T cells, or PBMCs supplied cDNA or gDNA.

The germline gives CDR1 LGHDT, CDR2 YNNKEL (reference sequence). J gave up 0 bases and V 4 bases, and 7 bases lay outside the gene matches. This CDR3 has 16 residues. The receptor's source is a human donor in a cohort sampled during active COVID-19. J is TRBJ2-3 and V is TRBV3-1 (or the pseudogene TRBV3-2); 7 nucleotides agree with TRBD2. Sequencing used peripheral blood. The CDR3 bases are TGTGCCAGCAGCCTTCGGACTAGAGGGAGCACAGATACGCAGTATTTT. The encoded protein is CASSLRTRGSTDTQYF.